This T cell receptor beta chain comes out of a study of blood T cell repertoires in COVID-19. Background on the study: Some COVID-19 samples were acute and others convalescent; all came from the United States, Italy and Spain. T cells, B-cell-depleted T cells, or PBMCs provided the cDNA or gDNA that served as material.

Only in-frame clones appear in the TCRdb table, and some are missing; sequencing was by immunoSEQ multiplex PCR. The sample carries tens of thousands of clones, roughly 90% recorded once. The sample comprised peripheral blood. This TCR was recovered from a human donor in a cohort sampled during active COVID-19.

The CDR3 coding sequence is TGTGCCAGCAGTCCCGGGGGGCGGGACGAGCAGTACTTC. Amino acid sequence: CASSPGGRDEQYF. V is TRBV11-2 and J is TRBJ2-7, with a possible D match to TRBD2 (7 bases). The germline V gene has CDR1 SGHAT and CDR2 FQNNGV. The CDR3 loop spans 13 amino acids. V gave up 6 bases and J gave up 5 bases, with 14 bases separating them.